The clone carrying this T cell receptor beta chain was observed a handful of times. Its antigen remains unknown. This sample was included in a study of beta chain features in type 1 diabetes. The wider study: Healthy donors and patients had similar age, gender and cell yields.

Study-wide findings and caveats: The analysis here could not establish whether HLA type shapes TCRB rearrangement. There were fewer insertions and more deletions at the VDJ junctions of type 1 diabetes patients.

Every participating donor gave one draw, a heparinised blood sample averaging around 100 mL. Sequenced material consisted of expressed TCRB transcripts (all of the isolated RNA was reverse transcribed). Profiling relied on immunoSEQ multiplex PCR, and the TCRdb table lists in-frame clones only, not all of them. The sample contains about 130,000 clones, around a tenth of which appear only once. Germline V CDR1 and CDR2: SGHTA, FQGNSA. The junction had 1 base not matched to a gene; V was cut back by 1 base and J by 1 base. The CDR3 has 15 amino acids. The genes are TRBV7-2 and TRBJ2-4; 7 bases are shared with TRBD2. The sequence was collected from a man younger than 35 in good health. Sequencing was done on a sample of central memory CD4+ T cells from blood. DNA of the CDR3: TGTGCCAGCAGCTTAGACGGGGGGGCCAAAAACATTCAGTACTTC. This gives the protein CASSLDGGAKNIQYF.